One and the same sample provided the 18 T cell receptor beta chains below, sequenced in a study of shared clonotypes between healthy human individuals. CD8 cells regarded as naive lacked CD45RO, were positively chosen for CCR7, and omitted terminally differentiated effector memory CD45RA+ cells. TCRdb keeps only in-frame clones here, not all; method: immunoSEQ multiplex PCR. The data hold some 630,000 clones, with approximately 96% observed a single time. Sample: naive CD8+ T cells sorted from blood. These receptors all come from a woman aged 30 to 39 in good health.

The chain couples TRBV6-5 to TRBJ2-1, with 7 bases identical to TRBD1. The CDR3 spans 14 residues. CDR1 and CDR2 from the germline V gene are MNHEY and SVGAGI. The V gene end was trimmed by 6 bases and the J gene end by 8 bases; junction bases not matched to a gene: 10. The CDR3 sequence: CASRFDRALDEQFF. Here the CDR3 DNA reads TGTGCCAGCAGATTCGACAGGGCCCTGGATGAGCAGTTCTTC.

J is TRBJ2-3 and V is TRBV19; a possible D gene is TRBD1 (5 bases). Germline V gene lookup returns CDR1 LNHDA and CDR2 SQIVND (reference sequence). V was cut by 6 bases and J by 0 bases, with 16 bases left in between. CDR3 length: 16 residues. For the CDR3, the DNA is TGTGCCAGTAGCCCGAGACAGACTTCTAGCACAGATACGCAGTATTTT. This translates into CASSPRQTSSTDTQYF.

This CDR3 reads CAWTSGTDYEQYF. The CDR3 DNA reads TGTGCCTGGACTTCCGGGACAGACTACGAGCAGTACTTC. This sequence joins TRBV30 and TRBJ2-7; TRBD1 matches at 7 bases. The CDR3 is 13 amino acids. V trimming: 4 bases; J trimming: 3 bases; junction bases outside the gene matches: 6. The V gene's germline CDR1 is GTSNPN and CDR2 SVGIG (reference sequence).

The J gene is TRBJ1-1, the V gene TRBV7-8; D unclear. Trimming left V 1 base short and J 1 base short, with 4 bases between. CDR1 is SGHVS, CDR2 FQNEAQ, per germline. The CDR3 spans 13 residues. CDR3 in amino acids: CASSLGQNTEAFF. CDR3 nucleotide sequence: TGTGCCAGCAGCTTAGGGCAGAACACTGAAGCTTTCTTT.

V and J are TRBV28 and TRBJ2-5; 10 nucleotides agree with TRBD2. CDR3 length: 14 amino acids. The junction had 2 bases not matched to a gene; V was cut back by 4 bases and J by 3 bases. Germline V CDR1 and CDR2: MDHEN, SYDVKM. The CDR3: CASSSGLAEETQYF. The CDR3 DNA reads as TGTGCCAGCAGTTCAGGACTAGCGGAAGAGACCCAGTACTTC.

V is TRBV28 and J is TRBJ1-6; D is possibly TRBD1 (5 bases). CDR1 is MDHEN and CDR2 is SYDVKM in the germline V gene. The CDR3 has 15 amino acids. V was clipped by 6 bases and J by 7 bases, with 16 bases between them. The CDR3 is CASSPAGSRNSPLHF. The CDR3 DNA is TGTGCCAGCAGCCCCGCAGGGTCTCGGAATTCACCCCTCCACTTT.

The CDR3 spells CSVEGSLATEAFF. As DNA, the CDR3 is TGCAGCGTTGAGGGGTCCCTTGCCACTGAAGCTTTCTTT. This chain joins TRBV29-1 and TRBJ1-1; unclear D gene. This CDR3 is 13 amino acids long. Trimming removed 3 bases from V and 4 bases from J, with 12 bases in between. CDR1 is SQVTM and CDR2 is ANQGSEA in the germline V gene.

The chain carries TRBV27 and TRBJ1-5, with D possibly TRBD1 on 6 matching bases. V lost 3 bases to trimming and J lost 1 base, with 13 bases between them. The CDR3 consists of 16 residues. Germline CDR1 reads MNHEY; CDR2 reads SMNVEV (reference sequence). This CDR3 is CASSLSHTGSNQPQHF. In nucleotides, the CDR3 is TGTGCCAGCAGTTTGTCCCATACAGGGAGCAATCAGCCCCAGCATTTT.

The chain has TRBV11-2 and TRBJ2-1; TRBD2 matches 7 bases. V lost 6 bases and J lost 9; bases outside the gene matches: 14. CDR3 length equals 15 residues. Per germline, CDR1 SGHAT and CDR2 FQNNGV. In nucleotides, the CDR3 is TGTGCCAGCAGACATGGACTAGGCTCCTACGGTGAGCAGTTCTTC. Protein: CASRHGLGSYGEQFF.

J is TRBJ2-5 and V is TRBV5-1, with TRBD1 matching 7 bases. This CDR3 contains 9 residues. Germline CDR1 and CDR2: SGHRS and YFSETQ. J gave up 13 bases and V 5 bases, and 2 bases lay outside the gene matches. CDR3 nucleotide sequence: TGCGCCAGCAGGGGACAGCCGTACTTC. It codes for CASRGQPYF.

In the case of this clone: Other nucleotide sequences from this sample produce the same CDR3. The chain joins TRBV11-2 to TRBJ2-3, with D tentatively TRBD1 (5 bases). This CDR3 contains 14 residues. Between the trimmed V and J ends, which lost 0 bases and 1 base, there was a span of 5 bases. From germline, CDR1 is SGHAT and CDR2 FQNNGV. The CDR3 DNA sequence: TGTGCCAGCAGCTTAGAACAGGGCACAGATACGCAGTATTTT. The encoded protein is CASSLEQGTDTQYF.

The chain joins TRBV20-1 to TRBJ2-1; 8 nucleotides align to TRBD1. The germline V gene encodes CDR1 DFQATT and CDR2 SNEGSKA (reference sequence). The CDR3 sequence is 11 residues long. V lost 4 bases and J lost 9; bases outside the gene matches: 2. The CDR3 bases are TGCAGTGCTACACAGGGGGGTGAGCAGTTCTTC. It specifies CSATQGGEQFF.

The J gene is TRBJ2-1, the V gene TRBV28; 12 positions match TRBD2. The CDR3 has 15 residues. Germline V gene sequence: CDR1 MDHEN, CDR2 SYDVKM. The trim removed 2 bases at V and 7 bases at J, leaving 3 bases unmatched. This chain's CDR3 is CASSLLAGGINEQFF. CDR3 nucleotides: TGTGCCAGCAGTTTACTAGCGGGAGGGATTAATGAGCAGTTCTTC.

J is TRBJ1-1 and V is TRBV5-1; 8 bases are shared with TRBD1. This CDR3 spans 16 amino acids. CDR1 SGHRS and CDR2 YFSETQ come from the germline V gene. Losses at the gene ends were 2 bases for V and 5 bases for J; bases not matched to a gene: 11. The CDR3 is CASSFIGQQGGTEAFF. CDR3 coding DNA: TGCGCCAGCAGCTTTATCGGGCAACAGGGGGGAACTGAAGCTTTCTTT.

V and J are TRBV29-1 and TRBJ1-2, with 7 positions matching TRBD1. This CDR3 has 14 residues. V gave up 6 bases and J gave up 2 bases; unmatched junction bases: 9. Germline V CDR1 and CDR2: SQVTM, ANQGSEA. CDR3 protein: CSVEMTGPNYGYTF. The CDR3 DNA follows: TGCAGCGTCGAGATGACAGGGCCCAACTATGGCTACACCTTC.

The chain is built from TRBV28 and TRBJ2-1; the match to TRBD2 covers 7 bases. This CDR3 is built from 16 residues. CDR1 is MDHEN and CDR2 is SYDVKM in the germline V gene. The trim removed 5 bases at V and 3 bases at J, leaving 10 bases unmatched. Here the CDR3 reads CASSGLAEIHYNEQFF. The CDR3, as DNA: TGTGCCAGCAGTGGGCTAGCGGAAATACACTACAATGAGCAGTTCTTC. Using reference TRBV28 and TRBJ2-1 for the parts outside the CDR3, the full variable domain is DVKVTQSSRYLVKRTGEKVFLECVQDMDHENMFWYRQDPGLGLRLIYFSYDVKMKEKGDIPEGYSVSREKKERFSLILESASTNQTSMYLCASSGLAEIHYNEQFFGPGTRLTVL.

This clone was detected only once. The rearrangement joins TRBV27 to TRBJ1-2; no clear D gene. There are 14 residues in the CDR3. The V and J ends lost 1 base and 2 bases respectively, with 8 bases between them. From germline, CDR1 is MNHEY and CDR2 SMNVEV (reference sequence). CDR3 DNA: TGTGCCAGCAGTTTATTATCAGCCAACTATGGCTACACCTTC. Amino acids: CASSLLSANYGYTF.

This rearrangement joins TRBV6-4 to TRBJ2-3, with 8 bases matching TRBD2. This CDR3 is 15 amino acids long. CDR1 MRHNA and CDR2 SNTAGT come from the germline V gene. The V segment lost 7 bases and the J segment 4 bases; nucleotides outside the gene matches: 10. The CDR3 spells CASTPRSSGPDTQYF. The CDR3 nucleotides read TGTGCCAGCACCCCTCGTTCTAGCGGGCCAGATACGCAGTATTTT.